This T cell receptor beta chain was profiled in a study of Ad26.COV2.S vaccination and SARS-CoV-2 variants. Study in general: Ad26.COV2.S arm of COV1001 included the donor. Recipients of Ad26.COV2.S got it intramuscularly, once or twice 56 days apart. Study-wide points: Breadth and depth estimates from TCRs may understate total T cell responses.

Some clones are missing from TCRdb's copy, which holds only in-frame ones; the method was immunoSEQ multiplex PCR. The sample lists around 300,000 clones; about 87% were seen once. Germline V CDR1 and CDR2: SQVTM, ANQGSEA. V lost 3 bases to trimming and J lost 1 base; unmatched junction nucleotides: 2. The length of the CDR3 is 14 residues. The treatment denotes: over 15 received Ad26.COV2.S at low or high dose, single or two shots; five or six received placebo; per-sample allocation not given. The investigators took samples on day 63 after the first vaccine or placebo injection. Aged 18-55 years, donor was enrolled in Boston around 2020. As for this clone: What it recognizes is unknown.

Sample: peripheral blood, taken in a trial of Ad26.COV2.S vaccine versus placebo. The source of this sequence is a person aged 18 to 59 who received the Ad26.COV2.S COVID-19 vaccine or a placebo. This sequence joins TRBV29-1 and TRBJ2-3, with 9 bases identical to TRBD2. The CDR3 DNA reads TGCAGCGTTGAGAAGCGGGAGGGCACAGATACGCAGTATTTT. This translates into CSVEKREGTDTQYF.